These 27 T cell receptor beta chains came from one sample sequenced in a study of CD4+ T cells in melanoma. The protocol was immunoSEQ multiplex PCR, while the TCRdb copy is restricted to in-frame clones and leaves out a portion. The profile shows about 50,000 clones, roughly 89% of them singletons. The sample was peripheral blood. The receptors here all came from a human donor with melanoma.

This chain's CDR3 is CASSPGTGFLLGTEAFF. In nucleotides, the CDR3 is TGTGCCAGCAGCCCCGGGACAGGATTTCTACTGGGTACTGAAGCTTTCTTT. The V and J genes are TRBV28 and TRBJ1-1, with 8 positions matching TRBD1. Germline CDR1 and CDR2: MDHEN and SYDVKM. The CDR3 has 17 residues. V was clipped by 6 bases and J by 5 bases; unmatched bases: 17.

This chain links TRBV7-2 with TRBJ2-1, with D maybe TRBD2 (7 bases). The CDR3 sequence is 15 residues long. CDR1 is SGHTA and CDR2 is FQGNSA in the germline V gene. With 6 bases removed from V and 7 bases from J, the gap between germline ends came to 19 bases. The CDR3 reads CASRFRGGLGNEQFF. Here the CDR3 DNA reads TGTGCCAGCAGATTTCGCGGGGGCCTGGGGAATGAGCAGTTCTTC.

The V gene is TRBV9, the J gene TRBJ2-2; the D gene is possibly TRBD2 (5 bases). This CDR3 spans 15 amino acids. Trimming removed 2 bases from V and 6 bases from J, with 14 bases in between. The germline V gene encodes CDR1 SGDLS and CDR2 YYNGEE. The CDR3 sequence is CASSVDHAGAGELFF. CDR3 nucleotide sequence: TGTGCCAGCAGCGTTGACCATGCCGGGGCCGGGGAGCTGTTTTTT.

The chain couples TRBV7-9 to TRBJ2-5; weak D call: TRBD2 (7 bases). Germline CDR1 and CDR2: SEHNR and FQNEAQ (reference sequence). Between the trimmed V and J ends, which lost 2 bases and 1 base, there was a span of 14 bases. CDR3 length: 16 amino acids. The CDR3 spells CASSLITGGLQETQYF. CDR3 DNA: TGTGCCAGCAGCTTAATAACCGGGGGGCTCCAAGAGACCCAGTACTTC.

This chain joins TRBV7-2 and TRBJ2-1; 10 bases align to TRBD2. With V trimmed by 5 bases and J by 4 bases, 5 bases remained unmatched. CDR1 is SGHTA and CDR2 is FQGNSA in the germline V gene. The CDR3 extends over 15 amino acids. In nucleotides, the CDR3 is TGTGCCAGCAGCGCAACTAGCGGGGTATACAATGAGCAGTTCTTC. This translates into CASSATSGVYNEQFF.

The rearrangement links TRBV5-1 to TRBJ1-1; D is ambiguous. V lost 0 bases and J 3 bases, leaving 12 bases between the germline ends. Germline values: CDR1 SGHRS, CDR2 YFSETQ. The CDR3 is 15 residues long. CDR3 protein: CASSLDSGEDTEAFF. CDR3 coding DNA: TGCGCCAGCAGCTTGGATTCAGGAGAGGACACTGAAGCTTTCTTT.

The chain recombines TRBV4-3 with TRBJ1-3, with TRBD1 matching 7 bases. Trimming removed 6 bases from V and 1 base from J; junction bases left unmatched: 6. CDR1 is LGHNA and CDR2 is YSLEER in the germline V gene. This CDR3 contains 15 residues. The CDR3 DNA reads as TGCGCCAGCAGTGGGGAGGGGGCGTCTGGAAACACCATATATTTT. This gives the protein CASSGEGASGNTIYF.

Details on this clone: This CDR3 is also generated by other DNA sequences in the sample. The chain recombines TRBV20-1 with TRBJ1-2; D not resolved. This CDR3 region has 11 residues. The germline V gene encodes CDR1 DFQATT and CDR2 SNEGSKA (reference sequence). V was trimmed by 3 bases and J by 7 bases, leaving 9 bases between them. The CDR3 DNA follows: TGCAGTGCTAGCCCTACAGTTGGCTACACCTTC. It translates to CSASPTVGYTF.

This clone has only one observation. The CDR3 loop is CASSKSPRDNSHYGYTF. The CDR3 bases are TGCGCCAGCAGTAAATCACCCCGGGACAACTCACACTATGGCTACACCTTC. The rearrangement uses TRBV10-1 and TRBJ1-2; a weak D match, TRBD1 (6 bases). Per the germline V gene, CDR1 is WNHNN and CDR2 is SYGVQD (reference sequence). V was clipped by 5 bases and J by 3 bases, with 22 bases between them. The CDR3 spans 17 residues.

The rearrangement uses TRBV7-8 and TRBJ2-1, with a weak D call TRBD2 (6 bases). The germline V and J ends were trimmed by 0 bases and 7 bases, with 16 bases remaining between them. Germline V gives CDR1 SGHVS, CDR2 FQNEAQ. The CDR3 runs to 16 residues. The chain's CDR3 is CASSLARGLGPNEQFF. The CDR3 nucleotides read TGTGCCAGCAGCTTAGCGCGGGGCCTGGGCCCAAATGAGCAGTTCTTC. The full variable domain, with the rest looked up from reference TRBV7-8 and TRBJ2-1, is GAGVSQSPRYKVAKRGQDVALRCDPISGHVSLFWYQQALGQGPEFLTYFQNEAQLDKSGLPSDRFFAERPEGSVSTLKIQRTQQEDSAVYLCASSLARGLGPNEQFFGPGTRLTVL.

The chain uses TRBV7-6 and TRBJ2-7; 12 bases agree with TRBD2. Per the germline V gene, CDR1 is SGHVS and CDR2 is FNYEAQ. The J segment lost 3 bases and the V segment lost 5 bases, leaving 5 bases of the junction unmatched. The CDR3 has 15 residues. CDR3 amino acids: CASSPGTSGRYEQYF. The CDR3 DNA is TGTGCCAGCAGCCCCGGGACTAGCGGGCGCTACGAGCAGTACTTC.

The chain carries TRBV7-8 and TRBJ1-6; D is undetermined. CDR3 length equals 12 residues. The V end was cut by 5 bases, the J end by 10 bases, with 9 bases between. Germline V gives CDR1 SGHVS, CDR2 FQNEAQ. The CDR3 region has the DNA TGTGCCAGCAGCCCGATAGGCTCACCCCTCCACTTT. It encodes CASSPIGSPLHF. Filled out from reference TRBV7-8 and TRBJ1-6, the complete variable domain reads GAGVSQSPRYKVAKRGQDVALRCDPISGHVSLFWYQQALGQGPEFLTYFQNEAQLDKSGLPSDRFFAERPEGSVSTLKIQRTQQEDSAVYLCASSPIGSPLHFGNGTRLTVT.

The chain has TRBV11-3 and TRBJ2-3; weak D call: TRBD1 (5 bases). In germline, CDR1 is SGHNT, CDR2 YENEEA. V was pared by 7 bases and J by 4 bases, with 12 bases between. The length of the CDR3 is 13 residues. The CDR3 protein is CASTGQGSDTQYF. CDR3 DNA: TGTGCCAGCACCGGGCAGGGCTCAGATACGCAGTATTTT.

The genes are TRBV4-1 and TRBJ1-4; TRBD1 might be the D (6 bases). Germline values: CDR1 MGHRA, CDR2 YSYEKL. The CDR3 runs 15 residues. V lost 1 base to trimming and J lost 8 bases, with 14 bases between them. The CDR3 region has the DNA TGCGCCAGCAGCCAAGGGGGGAGGGGGTTGGAAAAACTGTTTTTT. This codes for CASSQGGRGLEKLFF.

The chain has TRBV4-3 and TRBJ1-6; 7 bases fit TRBD1. This CDR3 region has 17 residues. V was clipped by 3 bases and J by 6 bases; unmatched bases: 11. Germline CDR1 and CDR2: LGHNA and YSLEER. CDR3 loop: CASSQEITGVGNSPLHF. Here the CDR3 DNA reads TGCGCCAGCAGCCAGGAAATTACAGGGGTCGGTAATTCACCCCTCCACTTT.

The chain uses TRBV6-1 and TRBJ2-7, with D perhaps matching TRBD1 or TRBD2 (5 bases each). V lost 2 bases and J 6 bases, leaving 17 bases between the germline ends. The V gene's germline CDR1 is MNHNS and CDR2 SASEGT. The CDR3 length is 15 residues. The chain's CDR3 is CASSESFGTASEQYF. DNA of the CDR3: TGTGCCAGCAGTGAATCGTTCGGGACGGCCTCCGAGCAGTACTTC.

V gene TRBV5-5 combines with J gene TRBJ2-7; possible D gene TRBD2, 6 bases. Trimming shortened V by 4 bases and J by 7 bases, and 21 bases separated the two germline ends. The CDR3 is made up of 15 amino acids. Germline loops: CDR1 SGHKS, CDR2 YYEKEE (reference sequence). CDR3 in amino acids: CASSPAQPRGGEQYF. The CDR3 bases are TGTGCCAGCAGCCCCGCCCAGCCGCGGGGCGGGGAGCAGTACTTC.

A note on this clone: This may be a read error: a much more frequent sequence differs by one nucleotide. The sample carries other DNA sequences with the same CDR3. V and J are TRBV4-3 and TRBJ1-1, with no clear D. This CDR3 is 13 amino acids long. Trimming took 3 bases from V and 1 from J, leaving 6 bases between them. From germline, CDR1 is LGHNA and CDR2 YSLEER. Here the CDR3 DNA reads TGCGCCAGCAGCCAGGCTGGGAACACTGAAGCTTTCTTT. Amino acid sequence: CASSQAGNTEAFF.

The CDR3 DNA follows: TGTGCCAGTAGTACTCCAAGGGCAGGGAACTATGGCTACACCTTC. Translated: CASSTPRAGNYGYTF. This rearrangement joins TRBV19 to TRBJ1-2, with D perhaps TRBD1 (5 bases). V was pared by 4 bases and J by 2 bases, with 14 bases between. Germline CDR1 and CDR2: LNHDA and SQIVND (reference sequence). The CDR3 extends over 15 amino acids.

This sequence joins TRBV7-9 and TRBJ2-7; weak D call: TRBD1 (6 bases). Germline CDR1 reads SEHNR; CDR2 reads FQNEAQ (reference sequence). Trimming took 4 bases from V and 6 from J, leaving 16 bases between them. The CDR3 runs to 14 residues. The CDR3 bases are TGTGCCAGCAGCTGGGGGCAGGGGATCATCGAGCAGTACTTC. It yields the protein CASSWGQGIIEQYF. Full variable domain (rest looked up from reference TRBV7-9 and TRBJ2-7): DTGVSQNPRHKITKRGQNVTFRCDPISEHNRLYWYRQTLGQGPEFLTYFQNEAQLEKSRLLSDRFSAERPKGSFSTLEIQRTEQGDSAMYLCASSWGQGIIEQYFGPGTRLTVT.

The gene calls are TRBV18 and TRBJ2-3; 7 nucleotides match TRBD1. Losses at the gene ends were 3 bases for V and 6 bases for J; bases not matched to a gene: 6. This CDR3 spans 14 amino acids. CDR1 KGHSH and CDR2 LQKENI come from the germline V gene. CDR3: CASSPGDSYDTQYF. CDR3 DNA: TGTGCCAGCTCACCGGGGGACAGTTACGATACGCAGTATTTT.

The chain has TRBV9 and TRBJ1-6; D remains ambiguous. Trimming took off 0 bases at V and 7 bases at J, with 5 bases between the two ends. From germline, CDR1 is SGDLS and CDR2 YYNGEE. This CDR3 spans 13 amino acids. The CDR3 protein is CASSVVSNSPLHF. The CDR3 bases are TGTGCCAGCAGCGTAGTTAGCAATTCACCCCTCCACTTT. Full variable domain (remainder filled in from reference TRBV9 and TRBJ1-6): DSGVTQTPKHLITATGQRVTLRCSPRSGDLSVYWYQQSLDQGLQFLIQYYNGEERAKGNILERFSAQQFPDLHSELNLSSLELGDSALYFCASSVVSNSPLHFGNGTRLTVT.

The J gene is TRBJ2-5, the V gene TRBV6-1; TRBD2 agrees at 8 bases. V shed 8 bases and J 5 bases; nucleotides not matched to a gene: 10. CDR3 size: 14 residues. Germline CDR1 is MNHNS and CDR2 is SASEGT. The CDR3 protein is CASESGGGGETQYF. CDR3 coding DNA: TGTGCCAGCGAGTCCGGGGGGGGAGGGGAGACCCAGTACTTC.

The table lists this clone with a few counts. The V and J genes are TRBV28 and TRBJ1-5; 8 nucleotides align to TRBD1. CDR3 length: 17 amino acids. Germline loops: CDR1 MDHEN, CDR2 SYDVKM. V gave up 7 bases and J gave up 7 bases; unmatched junction bases: 18. The CDR3 region has the DNA TGTGCCAGCACCCTTGGGGACCCGGGACAGGAGGAGCAGCCCCAGCATTTT. Its protein is CASTLGDPGQEEQPQHF. Full variable domain (missing parts from reference TRBV28 and TRBJ1-5): DVKVTQSSRYLVKRTGEKVFLECVQDMDHENMFWYRQDPGLGLRLIYFSYDVKMKEKGDIPEGYSVSREKKERFSLILESASTNQTSMYLCASTLGDPGQEEQPQHFGDGTRLSIL.

This clone was found once. The chain carries TRBV5-6 and TRBJ2-7; D uncertain. CDR1 SGHDT and CDR2 YYEEEE come from the germline V gene. V was shortened by 0 bases and J by 0 bases, with 4 bases between the two germline ends. CDR3 length equals 13 residues. The DNA for the CDR3 is TGTGCCAGCAGCTTGGGGGCCTCCTACGAGCAGTACTTC. Amino acid sequence: CASSLGASYEQYF.

This clone is a singleton in its sample. The gene calls are TRBV10-3 and TRBJ1-1; the D is unclear. The germline V gene encodes CDR1 ENHRY and CDR2 SYGVKD. There are 13 residues in the CDR3. Trimming took 3 bases from V and 3 from J, leaving 8 bases between them. CDR3 amino acids: CAISETRDTEAFF. The CDR3 DNA is TGTGCCATCAGTGAAACGAGGGACACTGAAGCTTTCTTT.

The count of this clone is one. The chain has TRBV28 and TRBJ1-2; D is ambiguous. Germline-derived CDR1 and CDR2 are MDHEN and SYDVKM. The CDR3 has 12 residues. V was cut by 5 bases and J by 8 bases, with 12 bases left in between. The CDR3 region is CASSTPVEGYTF. The DNA for the CDR3 is TGTGCCAGCAGTACCCCCGTGGAGGGCTACACCTTC.